The 10 T cell receptor beta chains given below trace back to one sample, sequenced in a study of human T cells and chemical hapten exposure. Time point noted: pre-sensitization, week 0. Specified treatment: therapeutic diphenylcyclopropenone sensitization with weekly scalp DPC. TCRdb redid the calling of the RACE reads with MiXCR, one entry per CDR3 protein. The sample has about 180,000 distinct CDR3 sequences, almost 30% seen once. The specimen was whole blood, collected in connection with sensitization to the hapten diphenylcyclopropenone (DPC). These receptors were obtained from a woman aged 25-40 years with alopecia areata. Some clones in this sample may be carry-over from other donors' samples.

The CDR3 bases are TGTGCCAGCAGCCCGCAGCCCCCCTGGACAGGGTCTGAGCAGTTCTTC. Translation gives CASSPQPPWTGSEQFF. The rearrangement joins TRBV3-1 to TRBJ2-1; 8 positions agree with TRBD1. CDR1 and CDR2 (germline): LGHDT, YNNKEL (reference sequence). This CDR3 is built from 16 residues. Unmatched junction bases numbered 14, after V lost 4 bases and J lost 9 bases.

This clonotype turned up a few times. The chain has TRBV29-1 and TRBJ2-7, with 9 bases lining up with TRBD1. Per the germline V gene, CDR1 is SQVTM and CDR2 is ANQGSEA. J lost 3 bases, V lost 4 bases, and 4 bases had no gene match. The CDR3 length is 13 residues. CDR3 protein: CSVVDRGVYEQYF. CDR3 DNA: TGCAGCGTTGTCGACAGGGGGGTCTACGAGCAGTACTTC.

The rearrangement joins TRBV28 to TRBJ1-5; D gene unclear. This CDR3 comprises 16 residues. V was trimmed by 8 bases and J by 0 bases, leaving 17 bases between them. From germline, CDR1 is MDHEN and CDR2 SYDVKM. The DNA of the CDR3 is TGTGCCAGCGGCCTGGGCCCAGCTTATAGCAATCAGCCCCAGCATTTT. Protein sequence: CASGLGPAYSNQPQHF.

This clonotype came up many times. J is TRBJ2-4 and V is TRBV7-2, with D unclear. The CDR3 has 11 residues. Germline V gene lookup returns CDR1 SGHTA and CDR2 FQGNSA. V gave up 5 bases and J gave up 8 bases, with 7 bases separating them. CDR3 region: CASSPSYIQYF. CDR3 nucleotide sequence: TGTGCCAGCAGCCCAAGCTACATTCAGTACTTC.

The V call is TRBV9, the J call TRBJ1-2; the D gene is possibly TRBD1 (5 bases). The CDR3 runs to 14 residues. The germline CDR1 and CDR2 sequences are SGDLS and YYNGEE. Trimming removed 2 bases from V and 3 bases from J, with 11 bases in between. The CDR3 region has the DNA TGTGCCAGCAGCGTCCAGCAGGGCGACTATGGCTACACCTTC. Protein: CASSVQQGDYGYTF. The full variable domain, with the rest looked up from reference TRBV9 and TRBJ1-2, is DSGVTQTPKHLITATGQRVTLRCSPRSGDLSVYWYQQSLDQGLQFLIQYYNGEERAKGNILERFSAQQFPDLHSELNLSSLELGDSALYFCASSVQQGDYGYTFGSGTRLTVV.

This clonotype showed up just a few times. The chain uses TRBV20-1 and TRBJ2-2; the match to TRBD2 covers 8 bases. The CDR3 has 14 residues. The V and J ends lost 0 bases and 5 bases, in that order; junction bases with no gene match: 2. Germline-derived CDR1 and CDR2 are DFQATT and SNEGSKA (reference sequence). CDR3 sequence: CSAREASGTGELFF. The CDR3 region has the DNA TGCAGTGCTAGAGAGGCTAGCGGGACCGGGGAGCTGTTTTTT.

This clonotype was picked up a small number of times. The CDR3 sequence is CSVEASLPGGYTF. The CDR3 DNA reads TGCAGCGTTGAGGCCAGCCTACCTGGAGGCTACACCTTC. This chain joins TRBV29-1 and TRBJ1-2, with D uncertain. V dropped 3 bases and J dropped 8 bases, with 16 bases sitting between them. The CDR3 runs 13 residues. Germline V gives CDR1 SQVTM, CDR2 ANQGSEA.

The gene calls are TRBV25-1 and TRBJ1-6; TRBD1 agrees at 7 bases. Per germline, CDR1 MGHDK and CDR2 SYGVNS. Trimming removed 3 bases from V and 7 bases from J; junction bases left unmatched: 3. The CDR3 is 14 residues long. CDR3 nucleotide sequence: TGTGCCAGCAGTGACGCACAGGGGAATTCACCCCTCCACTTT. Protein product: CASSDAQGNSPLHF.

CDR3: CASSLWDRSQGKPQHF. CDR3 nucleotide sequence: TGTGCCAGCAGTTTATGGGACCGAAGCCAGGGAAAGCCCCAGCATTTT. The chain couples TRBV28 to TRBJ1-5; possible D gene TRBD1, 5 bases. In germline, CDR1 is MDHEN, CDR2 SYDVKM. The CDR3 runs 16 residues. V was cut by 0 bases and J by 8 bases, with 17 bases left in between.

The genes are TRBV2 and TRBJ1-1; D call uncertain. V was shortened by 3 bases and J by 0 bases, with 5 bases between the two germline ends. This CDR3 has 13 amino acids. Germline CDR1 reads SNHLY; CDR2 reads FYNNEI. The CDR3 region is CASSEGMNTEAFF. DNA for the CDR3: TGTGCCAGCAGTGAGGGGATGAACACTGAAGCTTTCTTT.